This is a list of T cell receptor beta chains from one sample in a study of T cell responses to AZD1222 COVID-19 vaccine. TCRdb's copy holds only in-frame clones and misses some; the assay was immunoSEQ multiplex PCR. This sample yields 90,000 to 100,000 clones, of which about 90% are seen a single time; around 3.2% belongs to the top ten. The specimen comprised peripheral blood, sampled on day 0 of AZD1222 vaccination. The receptors were sampled from an adult in good health. CDR3s leave out the opening cysteine and the closing phenylalanine or tryptophan. D genes are given only for firm matches. Size is omitted from some rows. Given values are once, few, many or a class for expanded clones.

D | size | J | V | CDR3
NA | NA | TRBJ1-2 | TRBV6-1 | ASSGNRRSLYFNYGYT
TRBD1 | NA | TRBJ2-3 | TRBV11-3 | ASSEWTGRNTQY
TRBD2 | NA | TRBJ2-1 | TRBV3-1/TRBV3-2 | ASSQELAVYNEQF
TRBD1 | few | TRBJ1-2 | TRBV4-3 | ASSPRQGDGYT
TRBD1 | NA | TRBJ1-4 | TRBV29-1 | SVLTGGGGTNEKLF
NA | NA | TRBJ2-1 | TRBV7-8 | ASSLGVEQF
NA | NA | TRBJ1-6 | TRBV2 | ASRGRDQLLSYNSPLH
NA | NA | TRBJ1-2 | TRBV7-3 | ASSPTGGYGYT
NA | NA | TRBJ1-3 | TRBV10-3 | AITPDSISGNTIY
TRBD1 | once | TRBJ2-5 | TRBV4-2 | ASSQEPGTDTKETQY
NA | NA | TRBJ1-5 | TRBV7-8 | ASTPPGDGQPQH
TRBD1 | NA | TRBJ1-6 | TRBV19 | ASGTDNSPLH
NA | NA | TRBJ1-3 | TRBV30 | AWTRTGSSGNTIY
NA | NA | TRBJ1-2 | TRBV2 | ASSSQRDFYGYT
NA | NA | TRBJ1-3 | TRBV6-1 | ASRQGIVSGNTIY
NA | NA | TRBJ1-2 | TRBV3-1/TRBV3-2 | ASSQEQGGYT
TRBD2 | NA | TRBJ2-3 | TRBV9 | ASSESSSGRFGTDTQY
NA | once | TRBJ1-2 | TRBV5-4 | ASSLGGNYGYT
NA | NA | TRBJ1-2 | TRBV29-1 | SVEANYGYT
TRBD1 | NA | TRBJ1-5 | TRBV4-1 | ASSFLQGNQPQH
NA | NA | TRBJ1-1 | TRBV5-4 | ASSLIEGGAF
NA | NA | TRBJ1-2 | TRBV20-1 | SATRGGDYT
TRBD1 | NA | TRBJ2-2 | TRBV5-4 | ASSPIGTGGNTGELF
NA | NA | TRBJ1-1 | TRBV9 | ASSVDSRGTEAF
NA | NA | TRBJ1-1 | TRBV11-3 | ASSPDSRQNTEAF
TRBD1 | NA | TRBJ1-4 | TRBV29-1 | SVETDRPSGLF
TRBD1 | NA | TRBJ1-4 | TRBV25-1 | ASSDGTGNEKLF
TRBD1 | NA | TRBJ2-2 | TRBV5-1 | ASSFEGGTTGELF
TRBD1 | NA | TRBJ1-5 | TRBV5-1 | ASSTDRGGQPQH
NA | few | TRBJ1-1 | TRBV19 | ASRERVNTEAF
NA | NA | TRBJ1-2 | TRBV9 | ASSVGGDYGYT
NA | NA | TRBJ1-5 | TRBV7-2 | ASSLGWGQPQH
NA | NA | TRBJ1-1 | TRBV4-3 | ASSQEAGTEAF
NA | NA | TRBJ1-5 | TRBV3-1/TRBV3-2 | ASSRGLGNQPQH
NA | NA | TRBJ2-7 | TRBV3-1/TRBV3-2 | ASGKGSYEQY
NA | NA | TRBJ1-6 | TRBV9 | ASSVTDRNSPLH
NA | NA | TRBJ2-2 | TRBV24-1 | ATSDLWQGGGELF
NA | NA | TRBJ1-1 | TRBV4-3 | ASSQGDGVGVAF
NA | NA | TRBJ1-5 | TRBV7-2 | ASSSQAGQPQH
NA | few | TRBJ2-2 | TRBV6-5 | ASRTRRVGTGELF
TRBD2 | NA | TRBJ2-3 | TRBV9 | ASSNRGGEDTQY
TRBD1 | few | TRBJ1-1 | TRBV5-5 | ASSLSHRGPTEAF
NA | few | TRBJ2-1 | TRBV27 | ASSLEFDNEQF
NA | NA | TRBJ2-1 | TRBV4-3 | ASSQILGRDNEQF
NA | NA | TRBJ1-1 | TRBV29-1 | SVEEGRYTEAF
TRBD2 | NA | TRBJ2-1 | TRBV6-1 | ASSGANGLAGVGEQF
NA | NA | TRBJ1-5 | TRBV6-5 | ASSYSRPGSNQPQH
NA | NA | TRBJ1-2 | TRBV19 | ASTRKGVGGYT
TRBD2 | NA | TRBJ2-1 | TRBV6-2/TRBV6-3 | ASSSIAGGPDPEQF
TRBD1 | NA | TRBJ1-1 | TRBV5-5 | ASSLGTGSSGEAF
NA | NA | TRBJ1-5 | TRBV4-2 | ASSQDRWQGGQPQH
TRBD1 | NA | TRBJ1-2 | TRBV5-5 | ASSPRQGTNYGYT
NA | NA | TRBJ1-6 | TRBV7-2 | ASSVGTANSPLH